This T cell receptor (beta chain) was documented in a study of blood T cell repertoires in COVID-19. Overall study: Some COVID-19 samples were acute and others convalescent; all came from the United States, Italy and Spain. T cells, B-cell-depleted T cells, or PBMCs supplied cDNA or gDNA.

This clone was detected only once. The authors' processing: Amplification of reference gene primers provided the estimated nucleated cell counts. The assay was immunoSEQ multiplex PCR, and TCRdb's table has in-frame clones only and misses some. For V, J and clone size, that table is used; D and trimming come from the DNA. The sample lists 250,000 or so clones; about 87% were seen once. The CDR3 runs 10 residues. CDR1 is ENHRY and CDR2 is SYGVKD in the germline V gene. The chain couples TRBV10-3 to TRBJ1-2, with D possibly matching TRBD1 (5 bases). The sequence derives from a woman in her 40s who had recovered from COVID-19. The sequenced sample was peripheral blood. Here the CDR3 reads CAQSGSRGTF. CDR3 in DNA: TGTGCACAATCAGGGTCGCGGGGCACCTTC.